The clone carrying this T cell receptor (beta chain) has just one count. Its antigen is undetermined. A read error may be the cause here, since a much bigger clone is one base away. The germline V and J ends were trimmed by 4 bases and 6 bases, with 22 bases remaining between them. Germline V gene data show CDR1 as MGHRA and CDR2 as YSYEKL. This CDR3 spans 16 amino acids. Time point meaning: newly diagnosed GD, antithyroid drugs for less than 3 months. PBMCs were the source of the RNA used for TCR sequencing. In each case, Graves' disease was diagnosed per American Thyroid Association guidelines. This sample stems from a study of regulatory T cells in long-lasting Graves disease. Study as a whole: Those Graves' patients who were newly diagnosed had been on antithyroid drugs under 3 months. Findings and limits, study-wide: Gene preferences differed: TRBV28, TRBJ1-2, TRBJ2-5 in persistent cases.

Assembly of TCR beta libraries relied on iRepertoire HTBI primers together with Arm-PCR of CDR3 regions. TCRdb fed the multiplex PCR reads into MiXCR, producing one record per CDR3 protein. The table has 540,000 or so distinct CDR3 sequences, approximately 13% seen once. The data were also submitted as part of a second study, on T cells in Graves' hyperthyroidism and ophthalmopathy.

Here the sequenced sample was peripheral blood mononuclear cells (PBMCs), taken at new diagnosis, from a patient treated with antithyroid drugs. The chain recombines TRBV4-1 with TRBJ2-7; the D gene is possibly TRBD2 (5 bases). This TCR was sampled from a man between 25 and 39 years old with Graves disease. Here the CDR3 reads CASSPSQAGVPFEQYF. The CDR3 DNA reads TGCGCCAGCAGCCCCTCCCAGGCCGGGGTCCCGTTCGAGCAGTACTTC.